A selection of T cell receptor beta chains follows, all from one sample in a study of regulatory T cells in long-lasting Graves disease. Each CDR3 protein is one row after TCRdb ran MiXCR on the multiplex PCR reads. The sample carries approximately 400,000 distinct CDR3 sequences, roughly 24% recorded once. Sample: peripheral blood mononuclear cells (PBMCs), taken when the disease was refractory, from a patient treated with antithyroid drugs. The source is a woman in her thirties or forties with Graves disease. Both conserved end residues are part of each CDR3. The order of the fields is V gene, J gene, clone size, D gene, CDR3 DNA, CDR3 protein. A D gene is named only where the DNA matches it firmly. Size is stated for part of the rows, as once, few or many counts, or as a class when the clone is expanded.

TRBV28	TRBJ1-1	many	TRBD1	TGTGCCAGCAGTACAACCGGGACAGGGAGATCTGAAGCTTTCTTT	CASSTTGTGRSEAFF
TRBV12-3/TRBV12-4	TRBJ2-7	many	TRBD2	TGTGCCAGCAGTTTGGGGACTAGCGAATACGAGCAGTACTTC	CASSLGTSEYEQYF
TRBV6-5	TRBJ1-5	few	TRBD1	TGTGCCAGCAGTTACATGACAGGGGGCAATCAGCCCCAGCATTTT	CASSYMTGGNQPQHF
TRBV5-1	TRBJ2-6	NA	NA	TGCGCCAGCAGCTTGGTAGGTGGGTCCGGGGCCAACGTCCTGACTTTC	CASSLVGGSGANVLTF
TRBV7-2	TRBJ2-6	many	TRBD2	TGTGCCAGCAGCCCGCCGGGACTAGCTTCTGGGGCCAACGTCCTGACTTTC	CASSPPGLASGANVLTF
TRBV28	TRBJ2-7	many	NA	TGTGCCAGCATTAAAGGTGGGTCGGGCTACGAGCAGTACTTC	CASIKGGSGYEQYF
TRBV2	TRBJ1-1	many	NA	TGTGCCAGCAGGGTATATAACACTGAAGCTTTCTTT	CASRVYNTEAFF
TRBV4-2	TRBJ2-5	NA	TRBD1	TGTGCCAGCAGCCAAGATCAGGGGGTGAAGACCCAGTACTTC	CASSQDQGVKTQYF
TRBV2	TRBJ1-6	many	NA	TGTGCCAGCAGCCCACCTACCCTCGGTGGTTCACCCCTCCACTTT	CASSPPTLGGSPLHF
TRBV6-1	TRBJ2-7	many	NA	TGTGCCAGCAGAAGACAGGTGGCCTACGAGCAGTACTTC	CASRRQVAYEQYF
TRBV29-1	TRBJ1-1	many	TRBD1	TGCAGCGTGTCCGACACAGGGGTAGCTTTCTTT	CSVSDTGVAFF
TRBV28	TRBJ2-6	many	NA	TGTGCCAGCAGTTCAGGGTTTGGGGCCAACGTCCTGACTTTC	CASSSGFGANVLTF
TRBV7-3	TRBJ2-1	NA	TRBD2	TGTGCCAGCAGCTTGGGGACTAGCGCGCAGTTCTTC	CASSLGTSAQFF
TRBV3-1	TRBJ2-7	NA	NA	TGTGCCAGCAGCCAAGAGGCGGTTTCCTACGAGCAGTACTTC	CASSQEAVSYEQYF
TRBV6-1	TRBJ2-3	NA	NA	TGTGCCACTTCGGAACAGCCTACTAGCACAGATACGCAGTATTTT	CATSEQPTSTDTQYF